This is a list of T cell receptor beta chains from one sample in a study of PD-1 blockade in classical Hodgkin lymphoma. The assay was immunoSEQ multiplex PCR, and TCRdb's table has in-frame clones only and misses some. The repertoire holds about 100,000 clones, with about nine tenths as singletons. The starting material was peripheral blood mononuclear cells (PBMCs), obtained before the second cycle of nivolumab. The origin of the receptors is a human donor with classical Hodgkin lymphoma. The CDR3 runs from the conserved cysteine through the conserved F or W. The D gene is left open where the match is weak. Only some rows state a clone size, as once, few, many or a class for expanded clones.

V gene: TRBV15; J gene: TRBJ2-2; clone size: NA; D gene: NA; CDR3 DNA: TGTGCCACCAGCACCCGGCGTACGTGGACGTCGGGCACCGGGGAGCTGTTTTTT; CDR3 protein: CATSTRRTWTSGTGELFF
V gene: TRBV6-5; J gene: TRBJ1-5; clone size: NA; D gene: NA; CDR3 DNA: TGTGCCAGCAGTTGGGATAGCAATCAGCCCCAGCATTTT; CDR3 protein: CASSWDSNQPQHF
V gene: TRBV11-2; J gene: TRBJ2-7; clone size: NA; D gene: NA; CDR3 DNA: TGTGCCAGCAGCTTAGACAGAGCCAACGAGCAGTACTTC; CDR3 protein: CASSLDRANEQYF
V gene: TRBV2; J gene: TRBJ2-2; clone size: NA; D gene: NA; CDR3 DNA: TGTGCCAGCAGTGAAGGGATAGGCGGGGAGCTGTTTTTT; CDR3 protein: CASSEGIGGELFF
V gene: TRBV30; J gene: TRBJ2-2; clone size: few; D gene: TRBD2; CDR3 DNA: TGTGCCTGGAACGCGGGAGAATGGCAAACCGGGGAGCTGTTTTTT; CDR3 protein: CAWNAGEWQTGELFF
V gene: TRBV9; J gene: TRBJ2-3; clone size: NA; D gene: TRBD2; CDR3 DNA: TGTGCCAGCAGCGGCGGGACTAGTGTGTTCGATACGCAGTATTTT; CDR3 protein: CASSGGTSVFDTQYF
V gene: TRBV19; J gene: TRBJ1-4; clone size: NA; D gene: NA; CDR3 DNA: TGTGCCAGTGGATCCGACCAATTATCTAATGAAAAACTGTTTTTT; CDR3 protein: CASGSDQLSNEKLFF
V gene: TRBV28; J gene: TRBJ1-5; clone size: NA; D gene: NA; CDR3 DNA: TGTGCCAGCAGAAGTCCCAGGCAGGGGAGTAATCAGCCCCAGCATTTT; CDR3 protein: CASRSPRQGSNQPQHF
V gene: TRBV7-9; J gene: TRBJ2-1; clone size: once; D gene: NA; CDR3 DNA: TGTGCCAGCAGCTTAGGGGCTAGGGGTCACAATGAGCAGTTCTTC; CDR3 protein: CASSLGARGHNEQFF
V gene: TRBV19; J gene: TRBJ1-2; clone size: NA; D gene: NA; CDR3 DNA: TGTGCCAGTAGTATTACGGGGGGCTTGTATGGCTACACCTTC; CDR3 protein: CASSITGGLYGYTF
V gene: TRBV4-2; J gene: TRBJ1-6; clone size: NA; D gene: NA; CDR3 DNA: TGTGCCAGCAGCCAAGATCTCGGACCCTATAATTCACCCCTCCACTTT; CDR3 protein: CASSQDLGPYNSPLHF
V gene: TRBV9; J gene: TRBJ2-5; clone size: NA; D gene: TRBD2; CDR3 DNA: TGTGCCAGCAGCGACGGGACTAGCGACCAAGAGACCCAGTACTTC; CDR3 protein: CASSDGTSDQETQYF
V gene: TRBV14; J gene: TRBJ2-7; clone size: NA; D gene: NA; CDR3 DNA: TGTGCCAGCAGCCAAGGACAGTTCTACGAGCAGTACTTC; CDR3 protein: CASSQGQFYEQYF
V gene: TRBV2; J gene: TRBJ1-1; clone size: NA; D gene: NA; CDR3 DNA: TGTGCCAGCAGTGAAATCATGGACACACTATTCGGAACTGAAGCTTTCTTT; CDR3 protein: CASSEIMDTLFGTEAFF
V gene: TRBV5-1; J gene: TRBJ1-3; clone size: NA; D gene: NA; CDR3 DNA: TGCGCCAGCAGCCCTGACTGGGGAGTTGTCTCTGGAAACACCATATATTTT; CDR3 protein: CASSPDWGVVSGNTIYF
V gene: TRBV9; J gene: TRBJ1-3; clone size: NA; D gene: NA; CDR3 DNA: TGTGCCAGCAGCGTTGGGGGCGAGATTGGCACCATATATTTT; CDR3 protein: CASSVGGEIGTIYF
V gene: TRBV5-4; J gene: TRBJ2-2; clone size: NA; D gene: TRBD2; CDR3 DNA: TGTGCCAGCAGTAGCGGGAGGGTAATTTCGACCGGGGAGCTGTTTTTT; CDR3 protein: CASSSGRVISTGELFF
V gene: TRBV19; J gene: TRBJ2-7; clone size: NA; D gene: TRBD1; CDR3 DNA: TGTGCCAGTAGTATATATTTGTTGGGGACAGGGAAGGCGGTGCAGTACTTC; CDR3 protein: CASSIYLLGTGKAVQYF
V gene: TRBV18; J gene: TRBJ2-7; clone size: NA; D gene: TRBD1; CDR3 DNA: TGTGCCAGCTCCCCTACCCGGGACAGGTCCTACGAGCAGTACTTC; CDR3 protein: CASSPTRDRSYEQYF
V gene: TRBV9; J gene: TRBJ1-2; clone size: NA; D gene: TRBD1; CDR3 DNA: TGTGCCAGCAGCGTCACACAGGGGGCTGGCTACACCTTC; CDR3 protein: CASSVTQGAGYTF
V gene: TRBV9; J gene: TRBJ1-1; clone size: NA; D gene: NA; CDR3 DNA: TGTGCCAGCAGGTATATGGACGTGAACACTGAAGCTTTCTTT; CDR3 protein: CASRYMDVNTEAFF
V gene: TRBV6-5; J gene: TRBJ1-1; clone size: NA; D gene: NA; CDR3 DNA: TGTGCCAGCAGTTACAGTTCGGGGGCCCACACTGAAGCTTTCTTT; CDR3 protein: CASSYSSGAHTEAFF
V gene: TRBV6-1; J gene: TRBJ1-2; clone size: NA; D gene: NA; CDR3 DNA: TGTGCCAGCAGTCCGTCAAGGGACTATGGCTACACCTTC; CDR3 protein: CASSPSRDYGYTF
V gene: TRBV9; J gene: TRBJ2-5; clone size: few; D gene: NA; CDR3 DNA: TGTGCCAGCAGCGTTACTGGAGAGACCCAGTACTTC; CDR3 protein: CASSVTGETQYF
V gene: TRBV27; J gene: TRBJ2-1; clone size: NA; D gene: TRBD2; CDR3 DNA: TGTGCCAGCAGTGGCCCGGGACTAGCGGTCTACAATGAGCAGTTCTTC; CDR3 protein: CASSGPGLAVYNEQFF
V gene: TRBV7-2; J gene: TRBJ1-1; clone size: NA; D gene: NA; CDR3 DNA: TGTGCCAGCAGGCTAAGGGACGTGAACACTGAAGCTTTCTTT; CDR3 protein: CASRLRDVNTEAFF
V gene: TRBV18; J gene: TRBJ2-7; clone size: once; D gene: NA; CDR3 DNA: TGTGCCAGCTCAATGGGGACCCACGAGCAGTACTTC; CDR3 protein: CASSMGTHEQYF
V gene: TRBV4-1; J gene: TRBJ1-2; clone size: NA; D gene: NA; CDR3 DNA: TGCGCCAGCAGCCCTCCGGGCCGAACTAGGGCCGACTATGGCTACACCTTC; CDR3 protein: CASSPPGRTRADYGYTF
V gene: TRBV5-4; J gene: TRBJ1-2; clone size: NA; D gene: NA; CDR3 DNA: TGTGCCAGCAGCCGGGATGGAGTATTAGACGCCTATGGCTACACCTTC; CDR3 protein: CASSRDGVLDAYGYTF
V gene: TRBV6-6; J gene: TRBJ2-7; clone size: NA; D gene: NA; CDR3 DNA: TGTGCCAGCAGTATATTGGTGGCCTACGAGCAGTACTTC; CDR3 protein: CASSILVAYEQYF
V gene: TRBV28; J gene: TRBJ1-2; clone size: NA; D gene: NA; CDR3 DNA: TGTGCCAGCAGTTTGACAGGAAACTATGGCTACACCTTC; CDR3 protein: CASSLTGNYGYTF
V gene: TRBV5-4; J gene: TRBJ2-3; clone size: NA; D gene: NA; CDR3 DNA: TGTGCCAGCAGCTTCACAGTTCAGGATACGCAGTATTTT; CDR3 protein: CASSFTVQDTQYF
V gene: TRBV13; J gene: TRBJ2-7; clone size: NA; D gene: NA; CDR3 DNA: TGTGCCAGCAGCTTAGATGGGCCGGGGGACGAGCAGTACTTC; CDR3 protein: CASSLDGPGDEQYF
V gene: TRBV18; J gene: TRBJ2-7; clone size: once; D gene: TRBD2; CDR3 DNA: TGTGCCAGCTCGCGGGACTACCCCGAGCAGTACTTC; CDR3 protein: CASSRDYPEQYF
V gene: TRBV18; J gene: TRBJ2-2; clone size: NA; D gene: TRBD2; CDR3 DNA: TGTGCCAGCTCACCACCGGCTACTAGCGGGAGAGCCGGGGAGCTGTTTTTT; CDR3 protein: CASSPPATSGRAGELFF
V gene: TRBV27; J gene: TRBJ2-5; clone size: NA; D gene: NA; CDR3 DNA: TGTGCCAGCAGTTCTCCCCCCCAAGCACAGTACTTC; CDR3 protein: CASSSPPQAQYF
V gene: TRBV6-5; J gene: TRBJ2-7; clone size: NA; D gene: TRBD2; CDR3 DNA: TGTGCCAGCAGACCAAGACTAGCGGGCTACGAGCAGTACTTC; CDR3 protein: CASRPRLAGYEQYF
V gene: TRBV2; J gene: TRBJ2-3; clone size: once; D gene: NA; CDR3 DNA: TGTGCCAGCAGCGCTACGGACAGTTTCAGCACAGATACGCAGTATTTT; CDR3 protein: CASSATDSFSTDTQYF
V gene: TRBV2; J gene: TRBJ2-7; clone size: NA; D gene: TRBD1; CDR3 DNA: TGTGCCAGCACGGCCGGGGACAGGGGGCTTTCCTACGAGCAGTACTTC; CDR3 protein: CASTAGDRGLSYEQYF
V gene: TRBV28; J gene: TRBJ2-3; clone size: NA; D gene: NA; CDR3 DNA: TGTGCCAGCAGTTTATGGGTACCTAGCCGTCTGGGCACAGATACGCAGTATTTT; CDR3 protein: CASSLWVPSRLGTDTQYF
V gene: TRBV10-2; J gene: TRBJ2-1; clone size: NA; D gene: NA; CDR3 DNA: TGCGCCAGCAGTGATTTTGCCTCCTACAATGAGCAGTTCTTC; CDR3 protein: CASSDFASYNEQFF
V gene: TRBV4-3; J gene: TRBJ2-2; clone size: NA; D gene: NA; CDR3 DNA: TGCGCCAGCAGCCAAGATCGGACCTTAACCGGGGAGCTGTTTTTT; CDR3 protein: CASSQDRTLTGELFF
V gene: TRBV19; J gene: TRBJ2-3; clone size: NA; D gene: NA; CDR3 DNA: TGTGCCAGGCAGATGTTAGCGGATATTAGCACAGATACGCAGTATTTT; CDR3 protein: CARQMLADISTDTQYF
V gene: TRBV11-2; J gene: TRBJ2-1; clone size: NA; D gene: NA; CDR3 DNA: TGTGCCAGCAGCTGGGGATTAACTACTGGGTCCTACAATGAGCAGTTCTTC; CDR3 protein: CASSWGLTTGSYNEQFF
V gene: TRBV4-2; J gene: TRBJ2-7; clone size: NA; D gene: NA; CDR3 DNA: TGTGCCAGCAGCCGGGGGACTTACGAGCAGTACTTC; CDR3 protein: CASSRGTYEQYF
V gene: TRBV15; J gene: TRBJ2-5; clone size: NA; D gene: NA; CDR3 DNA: TGTGCCACCAGCAGAGGATTCTCCCCCTCGGAGACCCAGTACTTC; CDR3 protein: CATSRGFSPSETQYF
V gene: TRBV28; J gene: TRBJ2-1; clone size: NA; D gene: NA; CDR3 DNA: TGTGCCAGCAGTCGTCTCTTCGGATCCTACAATGAGCAGTTCTTC; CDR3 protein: CASSRLFGSYNEQFF
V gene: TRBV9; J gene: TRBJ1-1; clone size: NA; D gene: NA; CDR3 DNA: TGTGCCAGCAGCGTAGGCCCGGGGGAGACTGAAGCTTTCTTT; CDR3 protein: CASSVGPGETEAFF
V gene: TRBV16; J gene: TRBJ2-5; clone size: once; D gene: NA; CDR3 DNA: TGTGCCAGCAGCCTTACAACCGGGTTCCAAGAGACCCAGTACTTC; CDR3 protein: CASSLTTGFQETQYF
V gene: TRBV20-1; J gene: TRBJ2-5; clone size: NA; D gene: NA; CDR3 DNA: TGCAGTGCAACAGACTCTCGGACCCAGTACTTC; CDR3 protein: CSATDSRTQYF
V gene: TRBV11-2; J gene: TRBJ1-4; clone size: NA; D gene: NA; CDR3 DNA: TGTGCCAGCACCCTAACAGGTGCAACTAATGAAAAACTGTTTTTT; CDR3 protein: CASTLTGATNEKLFF
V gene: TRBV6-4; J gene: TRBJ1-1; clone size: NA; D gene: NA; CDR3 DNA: TGTGCCAGCAGGGCGGTTGGGGGGGCGAACACTGAAGCTTTCTTT; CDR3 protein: CASRAVGGANTEAFF
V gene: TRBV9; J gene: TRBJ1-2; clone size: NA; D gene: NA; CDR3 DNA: TGTGCCAGCAGCCCCCCCTCACTCCATGGCTACACCTTC; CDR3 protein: CASSPPSLHGYTF
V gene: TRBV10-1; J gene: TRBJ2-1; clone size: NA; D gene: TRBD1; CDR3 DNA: TGCGCCAGTCTGGACAGGGCGGGAAGTGAGCAGTTCTTC; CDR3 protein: CASLDRAGSEQFF
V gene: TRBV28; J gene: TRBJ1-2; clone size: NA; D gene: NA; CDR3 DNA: TGTGCCAGCAGTGCAGGGGACTATGGCTACACCTTC; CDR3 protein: CASSAGDYGYTF
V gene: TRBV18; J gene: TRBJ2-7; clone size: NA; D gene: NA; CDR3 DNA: TGTGCCAGCTCACCACAATCCGGGTACGAGCAGTACTTC; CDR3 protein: CASSPQSGYEQYF
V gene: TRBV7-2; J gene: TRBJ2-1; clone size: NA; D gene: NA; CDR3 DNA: TGTGCCAGCAGCTTATACCCCATCGGTGAGCAGTTCTTC; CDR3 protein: CASSLYPIGEQFF
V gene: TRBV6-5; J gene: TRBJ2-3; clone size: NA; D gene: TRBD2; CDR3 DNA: TGTGCCAGCAGTTTTAGCGGGAGTTTGCATACGCAGTATTTT; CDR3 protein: CASSFSGSLHTQYF
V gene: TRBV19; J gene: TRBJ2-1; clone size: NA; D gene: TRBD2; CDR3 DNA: TGTGCCAGTAGTCAGACTAGCGGTTCCTACAATGAGCAGTTCTTC; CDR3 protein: CASSQTSGSYNEQFF
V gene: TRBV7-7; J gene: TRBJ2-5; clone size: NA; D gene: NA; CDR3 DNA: TGTGCCAGCAGCTTGTCGTACCAAGAGACCCAGTACTTC; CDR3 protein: CASSLSYQETQYF